This section outlines one T cell receptor beta chain sequence together with its context. Its specificity is not known. This sample was taken from a study of Ad26.COV2.S vaccination and SARS-CoV-2 variants. Study at large: Recipients of Ad26.COV2.S got it intramuscularly, once or twice 56 days apart. General study results and limits: Vaccine recipients showed a spike-specific TCR breadth that was higher than in placebo recipients.

The germline CDR1 and CDR2 sequences are SGHDT and YYEEEE. V lost 6 bases and J lost 7, with 13 bases in between. This CDR3 is 12 amino acids long. This table comes from immunoSEQ multiplex PCR, and its TCRdb copy is limited to in-frame clones, with some not included. Here the sample spans about 400,000 clones, around 91% being singletons. Treatment described: around 19 received Ad26.COV2.S at low or high dose, single or two shots; about 5 received placebo; per-sample allocation not given. The study sampled participants on day 63 after the first vaccine or placebo injection. The vaccine antigen was prefusion-stabilized Wuhan SARS-CoV-2 spike.

The sequence was collected from a person aged 18 to 65 who received the Ad26.COV2.S COVID-19 vaccine or a placebo. Source: peripheral blood, taken in a trial of Ad26.COV2.S vaccine versus placebo. This chain uses TRBV5-6 with TRBJ1-2; D gene uncertain. CDR3 in amino acids: CASNDGSGGYTF. For the CDR3, the DNA is TGTGCCAGCAACGACGGGTCCGGTGGCTACACCTTC.